Listed below are T cell receptor beta chains from one sample, sequenced in a study of blood T cell repertoires in COVID-19. Using immunoSEQ multiplex PCR, the repertoire was profiled, and TCRdb retains in-frame clones only, with some absent. The sample contains over 250,000 clones, around 90% of which appear only once. Material: PBMCs or T cells enriched from blood (not recorded which). These receptors were obtained from a young woman who had recovered from COVID-19. Each CDR3 is given with its conserved first and last residue. Fields, in order: CDR3 DNA, CDR3 protein, D gene, J gene, V gene, clone size. The D gene is left open where the match is weak. Expanded clones are given a class, and other clones once, few, many or no size at all.

TGTGCCAGTAGTAACCCCGGGACAGGGGGCTCCTACGAGCAGTACTTC,CASSNPGTGGSYEQYF,TRBD1,TRBJ2-7,TRBV19,NA
TGTGCCACGTGGACAGGGAGGGATGGCTACACCTTC,CATWTGRDGYTF,TRBD1,TRBJ1-2,TRBV28,NA
TGTGCCATCAGTGAGGCGAGGGGGCAGCCCCAGCATTTT,CAISEARGQPQHF,NA,TRBJ1-5,TRBV10-3,NA
TGTGCCTGGAGGAGGGGGCAGCTCACCGGGGAGCTGTTTTTT,CAWRRGQLTGELFF,TRBD1,TRBJ2-2,TRBV30,NA
TGCGCCAGCAGCTTGGACAGGGGGTATGAAAAACTGTTTTTT,CASSLDRGYEKLFF,TRBD1,TRBJ1-4,TRBV5-1,NA
TGCGCCAGCAGCCACCGGACTAGCGGACCTTCAGATACGCAGTATTTT,CASSHRTSGPSDTQYF,TRBD2,TRBJ2-3,TRBV4-1,once
TGTGCCAGCAGGATGAGGCAGGGGGGCGCGAACACCGGGGAGCTGTTTTTT,CASRMRQGGANTGELFF,NA,TRBJ2-2,TRBV5-4,NA
TGTGCCAGCCGATTCTACTTGAAGGAGCGACCTTCCTATGGCTACACCTTC,CASRFYLKERPSYGYTF,NA,TRBJ1-2,TRBV3-1/TRBV3-2,NA
TGTGCCAGCCGTGGGGCAGCATTCGAGCAGTACTTC,CASRGAAFEQYF,NA,TRBJ2-7,TRBV28,NA
TGTGCCAGCAGCTTGGTGTCTAGCGGGGGGGCAGGTAATGAGCAGTTCTTC,CASSLVSSGGAGNEQFF,TRBD2,TRBJ2-1,TRBV5-4,NA
TGTGCCAGCAGTCCGAGGACAGGGTACGCTTTCTTT,CASSPRTGYAFF,TRBD1,TRBJ1-1,TRBV27,NA
TGTGCCAGCAGTTTCCGGGAACGGCTTGATTTT,CASSFRERLDF,NA,TRBJ1-3,TRBV28,NA
TGTGCCAGCAGTCCTCTCGGGGGGGGACAGGGGTACGAGCAGTACTTC,CASSPLGGGQGYEQYF,TRBD1,TRBJ2-7,TRBV7-6,NA
TGTGCCATGTTAGTTTCAGCTCAAGGGGGGAACACTGAAGCTTTCTTT,CAMLVSAQGGNTEAFF,NA,TRBJ1-1,TRBV10-3,NA
TGTGCCTGGAGTGCCATTGGAGGCTCCTATAATTCACCCCTCCACTTT,CAWSAIGGSYNSPLHF,NA,TRBJ1-6,TRBV30,NA
TGTGCCAGCAGCTTCTTCGGGCAGGGTACTTATATTAACTACGAGCAGTACTTC,CASSFFGQGTYINYEQYF,NA,TRBJ2-7,TRBV7-2,NA
TGTGCCAGCGGGGACTATGGCACTGAAGCTTTCTTT,CASGDYGTEAFF,NA,TRBJ1-1,TRBV7-9,NA
TGTGCCAGCAGCGCAAGACAGGGTTTACGCTCACCCCTCCACTTT,CASSARQGLRSPLHF,TRBD1,TRBJ1-6,TRBV7-6,NA